The text below deals with one T cell receptor beta chain. The authors reverse transcribed roughly 0.45 to 1 ug RNA with random hexamers. TCRdb re-called the immunoSEQ multiplex PCR reads with MiXCR, one entry per CDR3 protein. The sample carries about 120,000 distinct CDR3 sequences, around 96% recorded once. Trimming removed 1 base from V and 2 bases from J, with 12 bases in between. Germline V CDR1 and CDR2: SGHNT, YYREEE (reference sequence). The CDR3 has 15 amino acids. The record originates from a study of CD8 T cells in Susac syndrome. Sequencing was performed on CD4+ T cells from PBMCs. The chain carries TRBV5-4 and TRBJ1-1, with a weak D call TRBD1 (5 bases). The receptor's source is a human donor with Susac syndrome. This CDR3 reads CASSLQRGANTEAFF. CDR3 bases: TGTGCCAGCAGCTTGCAAAGGGGCGCCAACACTGAAGCTTTCTTT.